This is a list of T cell receptor beta chains from one sample in a study of graft-versus-host responses after intestinal transplantation. These TCRs are of unknown antigen specificity. The table came from immunoSEQ multiplex PCR; TCRdb's copy has only in-frame clones and leaves some out. The sample lists tens of thousands of clones, around 93% seen once, with about 0.41% in the top ten. Sequencing was performed on unstimulated CD4+ T cells sorted from spleen or lymph node cells, taken before transplant. The receptor set was obtained from a human donor who was the organ donor for an intestinal transplant. Both conserved end residues are part of each CDR3. Fields, in order: V gene, J gene, clone size, D gene, CDR3 DNA, CDR3 protein. D genes are given only for firm matches. A row's size may be missing; if present it is once, few, many or a size class.

>TRBV5-1|TRBJ2-1|-|TRBD2
TGCGCCAGCAGCCCCATAGCGGGGGGGACCTCTAATGAGCAGTTCTTC
CASSPIAGGTSNEQFF
>TRBV7-2|TRBJ2-7|-|TRBD2
TGTGCCAGCAGCTTAGGTCGCGGGGGGGCCTACGAGCAGTACTTC
CASSLGRGGAYEQYF
>TRBV15|TRBJ2-2|-|-
TGTGCCACCAGCCGGAGGTACGGGGAGCTGTTTTTT
CATSRRYGELFF
>TRBV4-1|TRBJ1-5|-|TRBD1
TGCGCCAGCAGCCAAGTATACAGGGGGAGTCAGCCCCAGCATTTT
CASSQVYRGSQPQHF
>TRBV6-1|TRBJ1-2|-|-
TGTGCCAGCAACAGCCTTAACTATGGCTACACCTTC
CASNSLNYGYTF
>TRBV5-4|TRBJ2-3|-|TRBD2
TGTGCCAGCAGCTTCGTTGCGGGGGTCCCTGGGGCAGATACGCAGTATTTT
CASSFVAGVPGADTQYF
>TRBV19|TRBJ2-7|-|-
TGTGCCAGTATTGATGAGGGAAAGGGGTGGGAGCAGTACTTC
CASIDEGKGWEQYF
>TRBV6-6|TRBJ1-4|-|TRBD1
TGTGCCAGTAGGGGGCGCGTTCATGAAAAACTGTTTTTT
CASRGRVHEKLFF
>TRBV6-5|TRBJ1-5|-|TRBD1
TGTGCCAGCAGTTACTCGGGACAGGGTCAGCCCCAGCATTTT
CASSYSGQGQPQHF
>TRBV5-1|TRBJ1-5|-|-
TGCGCCAGCAGCTTGGTGGGGGATAGCAATCAGCCCCAGCATTTT
CASSLVGDSNQPQHF
>TRBV29-1|TRBJ2-5|-|-
TGCAGCGTAAACAGGCAAGAGACCCAGTACTTC
CSVNRQETQYF
>TRBV30|TRBJ1-2|-|-
TGTGCCTGGATTACCTGGACAGATGGCTACACCTTC
CAWITWTDGYTF
>TRBV19|TRBJ2-5|-|TRBD2
TGTGCCAGTAGTCTCCGACTAGCGGGGCCCATGACCCAGTACTTC
CASSLRLAGPMTQYF
>TRBV7-2|TRBJ2-5|-|TRBD2
TGTGCCAGCAGCTTGACTAGCGGGAAAGAGACCCAGTACTTC
CASSLTSGKETQYF
>TRBV7-2|TRBJ2-7|-|-
TGTGCCAGCAGCTTAGTAGGGACACCTTCCTACGAGCAGTACTTC
CASSLVGTPSYEQYF
>TRBV5-4|TRBJ1-2|-|-
TGTGCCAGCAGTACTCCGACCGTGACTAACTATGGCTACACCTTC
CASSTPTVTNYGYTF
>TRBV10-3|TRBJ2-1|-|-
TGTGCCATCAGTGAGAATGGGCCCAGCTCCTACAATGAGCAGTTCTTC
CAISENGPSSYNEQFF
>TRBV19|TRBJ2-7|-|TRBD1
TGTGCCAGTAGTATAGTGGGACAGGGTCCCTACGAGCAGTACTTC
CASSIVGQGPYEQYF
>TRBV14|TRBJ2-3|-|TRBD1
TGTGCCAGCAGCCTAGACAGGGGGCTTTTTACGCAGTATTTT
CASSLDRGLFTQYF
>TRBV7-6|TRBJ2-7|once|TRBD2
TGTGCCAGCAGCCCTCGCTCAGCGGGGCGAACCTACGAGCAGTACTTC
CASSPRSAGRTYEQYF
>TRBV4-3|TRBJ2-7|-|TRBD2
TGCGCCAGCAGCCAAGAGGAGCTAGCGGGGGGTCACGAGCAGTACTTC
CASSQEELAGGHEQYF
>TRBV12-1|TRBJ1-5|-|-
TGTGCCAGCAGCTTCTATGCCGGGGGGGTAGGTAATCAGCCCCAGCATTTT
CASSFYAGGVGNQPQHF
>TRBV5-4|TRBJ1-2|-|TRBD1
TGTGCCAGCAGCGAGGGACAGGAGCTCTACACCTTC
CASSEGQELYTF
>TRBV11-2|TRBJ2-2|-|-
TGTGCCAGCAGCTTAGGGGGTCCGGGTTCGGTAGCCGGGGAGCTGTTTTTT
CASSLGGPGSVAGELFF
>TRBV4-2|TRBJ1-2|-|-
TGTGCCAGCAGCCAAGGGCCAGGGGTAAACTATGGCTACACCTTC
CASSQGPGVNYGYTF
>TRBV2|TRBJ2-7|-|-
TGTGCCAGCAGTGAATGGGACGAGCAGTACTTC
CASSEWDEQYF
>TRBV5-4|TRBJ2-7|-|TRBD1
TGTGCCAGCAGCTTGGGGGTGGGACAGGGTCGAAACGAGCAGTACTTC
CASSLGVGQGRNEQYF
>TRBV4-1|TRBJ2-6|-|TRBD2
TGCGCCAGCAGCCAAGTCGGGGGGGCACTCCTCTCTGGGGCCAACGTCCTGACTTTC
CASSQVGGALLSGANVLTF
>TRBV7-2|TRBJ1-2|-|-
TGTGCCAGCAGCTTAGTCAGGGGCGCGGCCTATGGCTACACCTTC
CASSLVRGAAYGYTF
>TRBV7-9|TRBJ1-1|-|-
TGTGCCAGCAGCTTAGCAGGGGACACTGAAGCTTTCTTT
CASSLAGDTEAFF
>TRBV6-1|TRBJ1-5|-|-
TGTGCCAGCAGTGAATCTTGGAATAGCAATCAGCCCCAGCATTTT
CASSESWNSNQPQHF
>TRBV6-5|TRBJ2-7|once|TRBD2
TGTGCCAGCAGTTACGGCGGGGGTCCTTACGAGCAGTACTTC
CASSYGGGPYEQYF